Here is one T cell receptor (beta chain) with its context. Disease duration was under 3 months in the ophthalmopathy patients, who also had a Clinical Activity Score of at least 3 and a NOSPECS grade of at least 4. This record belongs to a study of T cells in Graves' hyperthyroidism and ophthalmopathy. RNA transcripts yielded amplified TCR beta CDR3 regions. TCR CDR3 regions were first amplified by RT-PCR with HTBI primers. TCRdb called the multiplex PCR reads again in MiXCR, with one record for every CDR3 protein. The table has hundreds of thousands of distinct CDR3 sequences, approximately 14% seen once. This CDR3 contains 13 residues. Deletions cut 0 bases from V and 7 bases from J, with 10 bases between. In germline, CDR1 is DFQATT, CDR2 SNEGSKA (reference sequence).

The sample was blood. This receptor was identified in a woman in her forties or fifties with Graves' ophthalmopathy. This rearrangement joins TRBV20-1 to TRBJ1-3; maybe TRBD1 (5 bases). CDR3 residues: CSAREAGPNTIYF. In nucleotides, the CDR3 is TGCAGTGCTAGAGAGGCAGGGCCGAACACCATATATTTT.